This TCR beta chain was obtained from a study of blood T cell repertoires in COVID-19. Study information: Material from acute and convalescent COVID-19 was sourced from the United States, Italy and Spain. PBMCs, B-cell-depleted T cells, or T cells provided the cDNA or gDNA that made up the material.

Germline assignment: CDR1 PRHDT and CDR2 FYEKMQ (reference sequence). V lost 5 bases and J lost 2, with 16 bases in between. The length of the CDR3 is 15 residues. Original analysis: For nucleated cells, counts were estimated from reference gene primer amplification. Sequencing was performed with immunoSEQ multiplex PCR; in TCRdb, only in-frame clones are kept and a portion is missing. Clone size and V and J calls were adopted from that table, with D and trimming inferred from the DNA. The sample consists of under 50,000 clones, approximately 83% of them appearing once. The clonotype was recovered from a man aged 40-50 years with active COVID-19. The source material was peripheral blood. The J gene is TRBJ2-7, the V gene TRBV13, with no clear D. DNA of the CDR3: TGTGCCAGCAGCCCCCCCCGGGTCCCTCCCTACGAGCAGTACTTC. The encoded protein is CASSPPRVPPYEQYF.